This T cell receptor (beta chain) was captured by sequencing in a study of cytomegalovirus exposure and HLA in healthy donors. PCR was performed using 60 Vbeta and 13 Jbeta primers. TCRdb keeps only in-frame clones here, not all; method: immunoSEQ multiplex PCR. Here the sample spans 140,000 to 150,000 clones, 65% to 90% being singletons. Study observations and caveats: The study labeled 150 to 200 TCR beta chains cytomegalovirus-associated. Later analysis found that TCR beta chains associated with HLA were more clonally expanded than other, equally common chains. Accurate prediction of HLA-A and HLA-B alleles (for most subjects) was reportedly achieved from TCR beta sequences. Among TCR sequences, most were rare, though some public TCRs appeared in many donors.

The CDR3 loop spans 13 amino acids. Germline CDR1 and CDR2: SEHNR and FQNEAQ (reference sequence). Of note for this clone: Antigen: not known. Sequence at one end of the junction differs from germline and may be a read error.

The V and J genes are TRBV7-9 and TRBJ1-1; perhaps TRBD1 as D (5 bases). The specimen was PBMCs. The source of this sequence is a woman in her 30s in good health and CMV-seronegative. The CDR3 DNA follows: TGTTCCAGCAGCTTACAGGTGAACACTGAAGCTTTCTTT. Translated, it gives CSSSLQVNTEAFF.